Presented here are 23 T cell receptor beta chains from one specimen sequenced in a study of beta chain features in type 1 diabetes. Expressed TCRB transcripts were sequenced because the isolated RNA had all been reverse transcribed beforehand. Data came from immunoSEQ multiplex PCR; TCRdb stores just in-frame clones and leaves some out. Here the sample spans around 400,000 clones, around 15% being singletons. The specimen sequenced was naive CD4+ T cells from blood. These receptors came from a woman younger than 35 in good health.

In its sample, this clone was seen a few times. This chain links TRBV4-3 with TRBJ1-5; TRBD1 agrees at 8 bases. Trimming cost V 4 bases and J 2 bases; bases outside gene matches: 10. Germline CDR1 is LGHNA and CDR2 is YSLEER. CDR3 size: 17 residues. CDR3 sequence (DNA): TGCGCCAGCAGCCCGGACAGGGAAGGTATGGGCAATCAGCCCCAGCATTTT. Its protein product is CASSPDREGMGNQPQHF.

CDR3 region: CASSRPGGTGGDEQYF. In DNA form, the CDR3 reads TGTGCCAGCAGCCGGCCCGGGGGGACAGGGGGCGACGAGCAGTACTTC. The J gene is TRBJ2-7, the V gene TRBV5-4, with 12 bases fitting TRBD1. The CDR3 sequence is 16 residues long. Germline V gene sequence: CDR1 SGHNT, CDR2 YYREEE (reference sequence). J lost 5 bases, V lost 4 bases, and 10 bases had no gene match.

The chain uses TRBV5-1 and TRBJ1-1; weak D call: TRBD1 (6 bases). The germline gives CDR1 SGHRS, CDR2 YFSETQ. The V end was cut by 0 bases, the J end by 6 bases, with 18 bases between. The CDR3 is 16 residues long. In nucleotides, the CDR3 is TGCGCCAGCAGCTTGGCCGTTGCTCAGGGGATGGCTGAAGCTTTCTTT. This encodes CASSLAVAQGMAEAFF.

This clone has only a few counts. CDR3 residues: CASTEWQGGDTQYF. As DNA, the CDR3 is TGTGCCAGCACTGAGTGGCAGGGTGGAGATACGCAGTATTTT. The rearrangement joins TRBV6-1 to TRBJ2-3, with D tentatively TRBD1 (5 bases). The germline V gene has CDR1 MNHNS and CDR2 SASEGT. V was clipped by 7 bases and J by 5 bases, with 16 bases between them. The CDR3 is made up of 14 amino acids.

This clone has more than one count but fewer than ten. The V gene is TRBV28, the J gene TRBJ2-5, with 8 bases aligning to TRBD2. Germline V gene sequence: CDR1 MDHEN, CDR2 SYDVKM. This CDR3 region has 15 residues. The junction had 9 bases not matched to a gene; V was cut back by 4 bases and J by 5 bases. The CDR3 DNA follows: TGTGCCAGCAGTTCGAAATTAGCGGGACTGGAGACCCAGTACTTC. This sequence encodes CASSSKLAGLETQYF.

The CDR3 DNA is TGTGCCACCAGCAGAGATGGTCTCAGGGAGCAGTTCTTC. It yields the protein CATSRDGLREQFF. The chain joins TRBV15 to TRBJ2-1; D is unresolved. CDR3 length equals 13 residues. Germline CDR1 reads LNHNV; CDR2 reads YYDKDF (reference sequence). V was shortened by 0 bases and J by 10 bases, with 10 bases between the two germline ends.

This clone came up a few times. The chain links TRBV7-2 to TRBJ1-4, with TRBD1 matching over 10 bases. This CDR3 spans 15 amino acids. J gave up 8 bases and V 5 bases, and 8 bases lay outside the gene matches. Germline V gene lookup returns CDR1 SGHTA and CDR2 FQGNSA. The CDR3 is CASSQRQGAREKLFF. The CDR3 region has the DNA TGTGCCAGCAGCCAACGACAGGGGGCGCGAGAAAAACTGTTTTTT.

This clone was counted between two and nine times. At one of its ends the junction is not consistent with the germline gene, which may arise from a read error. V and J are TRBV7-7 and TRBJ2-5, with a weak D call TRBD2 (5 bases). The length of the CDR3 is 16 residues. Looked up from germline, CDR1 is SSHAT and CDR2 is FNYEAQ (reference sequence). The CDR3 DNA is TGTGCTAGCAGCTTAGTTCGAGGGCGGTTCCAAGAGACCCAGTACTTC. This translates into CASSLVRGRFQETQYF.

This sequence joins TRBV28 and TRBJ2-7, with D perhaps matching TRBD2 (5 bases). Trimming took 2 bases from V and 6 from J, leaving 14 bases between them. The CDR3 is made up of 14 amino acids. CDR1 is MDHEN, CDR2 SYDVKM, per germline. The chain's CDR3 is CASSLPRGPGEQYF. As DNA, the CDR3 is TGTGCCAGCAGTTTACCTCGAGGGCCGGGCGAGCAGTACTTC.

This clone appeared a few times. For the CDR3, the DNA is TGTGCCATCTCGACTAGCGGGGCATACAATGAGCAGTTCTTC. This gives the protein CAISTSGAYNEQFF. The V call is TRBV10-3, the J call TRBJ2-1; 11 bases fit TRBD2. V lost 8 bases to trimming and J lost 4 bases; unmatched junction nucleotides: 4. The CDR3 consists of 14 residues. Germline CDR1 ENHRY, CDR2 SYGVKD.

The chain employs TRBV5-4 and TRBJ2-7; 12 bases map to TRBD2. V was pared by 4 bases and J by 6 bases, with 11 bases of the junction left unmatched. Germline CDR1 reads SGHNT; CDR2 reads YYREEE (reference sequence). The CDR3 covers 16 residues. The CDR3, as DNA: TGTGCCAGCAGCCCAACCGGGACTAGCGGGTCTCTCGAGCAGTACTTC. This translates into CASSPTGTSGSLEQYF.

The V gene is TRBV29-1, the J gene TRBJ2-3, with 9 bases fitting TRBD1. CDR3 length equals 13 residues. V lost 7 bases and J lost 5; bases outside the gene matches: 7. Germline V gives CDR1 SQVTM, CDR2 ANQGSEA. In DNA, the CDR3 is TGCAGCGCAACACAGGGGGCTGGAGATACGCAGTATTTT. Translation: CSATQGAGDTQYF.

The chain recombines TRBV6-6 with TRBJ1-1; D perhaps matches TRBD1 (5 bases). V was shortened by 6 bases and J by 1 base, with 15 bases between the two germline ends. Germline V gene lookup returns CDR1 MNHNY and CDR2 SVGAGI (reference sequence). The CDR3 covers 15 residues. The DNA for the CDR3 is TGTGCCAGCAGCGTACCGTTCGGACAGAACACTGAAGCTTTCTTT. The encoded protein is CASSVPFGQNTEAFF.

The chain is built from TRBV30 and TRBJ1-5; 8 bases line up with TRBD1. This CDR3 has 12 residues. Germline loops: CDR1 GTSNPN, CDR2 SVGIG (reference sequence). The V and J ends lost 6 bases and 6 bases, in that order; junction bases with no gene match: 4. CDR3 protein: CACQGAGQPQHF. DNA of the CDR3: TGTGCCTGTCAGGGGGCGGGTCAGCCCCAGCATTTT. Based on the CDR3 plus reference TRBV30 and TRBJ1-5, the full variable domain is SQTIHQWPATLVQPVGSPLSLECTVEGTSNPNLYWYRQAAGRGLQLLFYSVGIGQISSEVPQNLSASRPQDRQFILSSKKLLLSDSGFYLCACQGAGQPQHFGDGTRLSIL.

This clone was seen more than once but under ten times. The V gene is TRBV7-2, the J gene TRBJ2-3; tentative D call: TRBD1 (6 bases). This CDR3 is built from 14 residues. Per germline, CDR1 SGHTA and CDR2 FQGNSA. Trimming took off 2 bases at V and 13 bases at J, with 19 bases between the two ends. The CDR3 protein is CASSLFGASPGEYF. Written as DNA, the CDR3 is TGTGCCAGCAGCTTATTCGGAGCCTCTCCAGGGGAGTATTTT.

V is TRBV30 and J is TRBJ1-1; no firm D call. Trimming left V 0 bases short and J 4 bases short, with 9 bases between. The CDR3 covers 13 residues. The V gene's germline CDR1 is GTSNPN and CDR2 SVGIG (reference sequence). This CDR3 is CAWSVANPTEAFF. The DNA for the CDR3 is TGTGCCTGGAGTGTGGCCAATCCCACTGAAGCTTTCTTT.

The chain joins TRBV7-9 to TRBJ2-7; no reliable D call. The CDR3 extends over 15 amino acids. Germline loops: CDR1 SEHNR, CDR2 FQNEAQ (reference sequence). The germline V and J ends were trimmed by 0 bases and 1 base, with 10 bases remaining between them. The CDR3 loop is CASSLAQSPSYEQYF. The DNA of the CDR3 is TGTGCCAGCAGCTTAGCGCAAAGCCCATCCTACGAGCAGTACTTC.

The rearrangement uses TRBV5-1 and TRBJ2-3; D may be TRBD1 (5 bases). This CDR3 region has 13 residues. Germline values: CDR1 SGHRS, CDR2 YFSETQ. The ends were cut back, 10 bases at V and 2 bases at J, with 14 bases in the middle. The CDR3 spells CAPQGPSTDTQYF. The CDR3 DNA is TGCGCCCCCCAGGGCCCGTCCACAGATACGCAGTATTTT.

The rearrangement joins TRBV6-5 to TRBJ2-7; TRBD1 matches 9 bases. Unmatched junction bases numbered 12, after V lost 6 bases and J lost 6 bases. Germline V gene data show CDR1 as MNHEY and CDR2 as SVGAGI. This CDR3 is built from 15 residues. The CDR3: CASRYGGTGLSEQYF. The CDR3 DNA sequence: TGTGCCAGCAGATACGGCGGGACAGGGCTCTCCGAGCAGTACTTC.

The chain carries TRBV7-6 and TRBJ2-2; weak D call: TRBD2 (6 bases). The V and J ends lost 5 bases and 3 bases respectively, with 10 bases between them. Germline CDR1 is SGHVS and CDR2 is FNYEAQ. CDR3 length: 14 amino acids. The CDR3 loop reads CASSLGGYTGELFF. The CDR3 DNA sequence: TGTGCCAGCAGCCTTGGGGGGTACACCGGGGAGCTGTTTTTT.

The chain couples TRBV21-1 to TRBJ2-7; the table assigns TRBD1, which was not confirmed against the DNA. TRBV21-1 has pseudogene status. The CDR3 extends over 16 amino acids. This CDR3 is CASSKLSDRGIYEQYF. The CDR3 nucleotides read TGTGCCAGCAGCAAACTTTCGGACAGGGGCATCTACGAGCAGTACTTC.

CDR3 coding DNA: TGCGCCAGCAGCCAAGAGAGCCTAGCGGGGTCTTTTGGGGATACGCAGTATTTT. Protein sequence: CASSQESLAGSFGDTQYF. V gene TRBV4-1 combines with J gene TRBJ2-3; 9 bases are a match to TRBD2. This CDR3 spans 18 amino acids. Germline assignment: CDR1 MGHRA and CDR2 YSYEKL. Losses at the gene ends were 0 bases for V and 6 bases for J; bases not matched to a gene: 13.

This clone showed up just a few times. The chain couples TRBV29-1 to TRBJ2-5, with 8 nucleotides matching TRBD1. With V trimmed by 4 bases and J by 5 bases, 21 bases remained unmatched. The germline CDR1 and CDR2 sequences are SQVTM and ANQGSEA. The CDR3 is 18 residues long. CDR3 in DNA: TGCAGCGTTGGTGGTGCGGTAAGGTCAGGGGGCCTATCGGAGACCCAGTACTTC. Its translation: CSVGGAVRSGGLSETQYF.